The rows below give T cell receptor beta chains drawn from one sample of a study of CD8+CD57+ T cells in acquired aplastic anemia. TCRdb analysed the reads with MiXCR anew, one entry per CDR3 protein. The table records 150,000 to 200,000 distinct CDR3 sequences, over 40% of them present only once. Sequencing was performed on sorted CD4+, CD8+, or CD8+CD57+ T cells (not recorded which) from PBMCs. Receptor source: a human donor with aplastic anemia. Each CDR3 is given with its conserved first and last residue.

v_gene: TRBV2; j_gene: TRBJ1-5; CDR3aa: CASSGGGLQSQHF
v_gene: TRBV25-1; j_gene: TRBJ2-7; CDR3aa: CASTNRDRAYEQYF
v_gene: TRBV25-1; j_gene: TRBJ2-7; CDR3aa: CASSEFGLGPSSYEQYF
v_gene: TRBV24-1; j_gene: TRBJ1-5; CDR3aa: CATSDGQQPQHF
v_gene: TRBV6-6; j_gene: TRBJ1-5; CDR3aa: CASRGGQGYNQPQHF
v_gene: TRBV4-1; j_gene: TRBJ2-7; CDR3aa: CASSQEPLAGGYEQYF
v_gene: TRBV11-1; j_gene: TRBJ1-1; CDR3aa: CASSPLTYTGDPTEAFF
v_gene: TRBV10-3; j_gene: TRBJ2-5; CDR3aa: CAISPSGGQETQYF
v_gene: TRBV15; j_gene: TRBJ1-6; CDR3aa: CATSSPPTGGGEPLHF
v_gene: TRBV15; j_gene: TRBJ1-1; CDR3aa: CATSSSPAAVKTAFF
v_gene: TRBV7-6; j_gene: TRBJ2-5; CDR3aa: CASSFDSLGTQYF
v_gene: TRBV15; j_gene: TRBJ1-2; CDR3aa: CATQKGQDRSYGYTF
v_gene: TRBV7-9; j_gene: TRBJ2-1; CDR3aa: CASSFELTNEQFF
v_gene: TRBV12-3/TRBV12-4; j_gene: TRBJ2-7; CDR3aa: CASSLISYEQYF
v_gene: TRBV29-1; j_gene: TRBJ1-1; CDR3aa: CSVLDSMNTEAFF
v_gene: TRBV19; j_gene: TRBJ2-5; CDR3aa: CASSIGKGQETQYF
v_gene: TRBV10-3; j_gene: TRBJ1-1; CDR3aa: CAISEPNGGTEAFF
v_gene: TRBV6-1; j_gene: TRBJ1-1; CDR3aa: CASSEETTGRASFF
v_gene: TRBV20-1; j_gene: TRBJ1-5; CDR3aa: CSAREGFFSNQPQHF
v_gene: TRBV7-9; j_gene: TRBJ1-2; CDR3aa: CASSPTGTGSYGYTF
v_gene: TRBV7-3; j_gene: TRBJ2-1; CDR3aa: CASTRGTGNEQFF
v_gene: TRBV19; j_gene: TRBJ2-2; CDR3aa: CASREQGVGAGELFF
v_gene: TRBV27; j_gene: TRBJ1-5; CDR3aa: CASSETAIQPQHF